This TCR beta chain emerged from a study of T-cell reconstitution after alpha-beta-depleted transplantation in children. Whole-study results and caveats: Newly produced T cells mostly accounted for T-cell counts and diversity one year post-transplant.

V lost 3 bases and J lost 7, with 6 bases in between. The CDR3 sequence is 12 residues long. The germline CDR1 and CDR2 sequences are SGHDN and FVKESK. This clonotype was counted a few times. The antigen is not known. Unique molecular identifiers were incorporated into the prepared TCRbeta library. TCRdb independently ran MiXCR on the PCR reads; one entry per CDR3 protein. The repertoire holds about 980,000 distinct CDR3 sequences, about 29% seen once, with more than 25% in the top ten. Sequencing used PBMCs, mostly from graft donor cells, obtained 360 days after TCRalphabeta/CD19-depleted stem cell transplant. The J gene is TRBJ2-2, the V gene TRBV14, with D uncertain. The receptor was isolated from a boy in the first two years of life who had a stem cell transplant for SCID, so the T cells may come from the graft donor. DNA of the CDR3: TGTGCCAGCAGCCACCCCCTCGGGGAGCTGTTTTTT. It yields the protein CASSHPLGELFF.